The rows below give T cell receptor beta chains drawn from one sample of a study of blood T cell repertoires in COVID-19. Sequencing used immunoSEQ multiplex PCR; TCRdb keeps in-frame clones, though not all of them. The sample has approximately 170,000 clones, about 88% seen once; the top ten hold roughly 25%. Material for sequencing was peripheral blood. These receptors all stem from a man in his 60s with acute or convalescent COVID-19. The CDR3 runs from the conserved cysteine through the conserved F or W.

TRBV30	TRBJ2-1	CAWSVSGLNEQFF
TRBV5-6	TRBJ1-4	CASSRGQGATNEKLFF
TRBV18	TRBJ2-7	CASSPPQGTPDTYEQYF
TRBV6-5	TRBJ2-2	CASTGAGELFF
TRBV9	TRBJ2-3	CASSLQGSADTQYF
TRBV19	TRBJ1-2	CASSIGAGVGYGYTF
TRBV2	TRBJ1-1	CASAQGGNTEAFF
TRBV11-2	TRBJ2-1	CASSLVSIQGGANEQFF
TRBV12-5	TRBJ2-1	CASGAGTRGGNEQFF
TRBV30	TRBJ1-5	CAWNGQINQPQHF
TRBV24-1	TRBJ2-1	CATSDLTSPSEQFF
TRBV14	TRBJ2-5	CASSHRGALAVQETQYF
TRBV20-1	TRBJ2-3	CSAGGGDTQYF